This T cell receptor beta chain was captured by sequencing in a study of T cell responses to AZD1222 COVID-19 vaccine. Sequenced by immunoSEQ multiplex PCR; TCRdb stores in-frame clones only, minus some. The table records more than 120,000 clones, roughly nine tenths of them present only once. V dropped 2 bases and J dropped 6 bases, with 10 bases sitting between them. CDR1 and CDR2 from the germline V gene are KGHSH and LQKENI. The CDR3 runs to 13 residues. The receptor's source is an adult who received the AZD1222 COVID-19 vaccine. This chain connects TRBV18 to TRBJ1-2; D is undetermined. The sample consisted of peripheral blood, taken 28 days after the second AZD1222 dose. The CDR3 sequence is CASSPGHSNGYTF. In nucleotides, the CDR3 is TGTGCCAGCTCACCAGGGCACTCGAATGGCTACACCTTC.